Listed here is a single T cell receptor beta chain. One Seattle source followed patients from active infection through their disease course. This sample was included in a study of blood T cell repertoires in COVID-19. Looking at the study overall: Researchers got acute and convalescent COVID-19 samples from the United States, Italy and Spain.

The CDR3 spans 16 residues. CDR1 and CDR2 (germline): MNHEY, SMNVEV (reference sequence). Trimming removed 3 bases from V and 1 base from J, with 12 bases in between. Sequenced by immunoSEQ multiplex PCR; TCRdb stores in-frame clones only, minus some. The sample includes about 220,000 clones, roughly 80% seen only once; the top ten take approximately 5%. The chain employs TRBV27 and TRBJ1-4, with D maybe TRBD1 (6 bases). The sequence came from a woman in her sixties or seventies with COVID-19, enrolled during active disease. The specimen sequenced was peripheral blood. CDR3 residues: CASSLQGLGTNEKLFF. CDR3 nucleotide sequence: TGTGCCAGCAGTTTGCAGGGGCTCGGAACTAATGAAAAACTGTTTTTT.